These 30 T cell receptor beta chains were all obtained from the same sample, sequenced in a study of T cells after yellow fever vaccination (dated by TCRdb to the late 2010s). Library creation used 5' RACE. The listed sequencing device is Illumina NovaSeq 6000. In-frame beta chains were kept once TCRdb had trimmed the public reads at Q25 with fastp and called clones with MiXCR. Duplicate CDR3 protein sequences are folded into a single record with the most common DNA and genes. For this sample there are some 350,000 distinct CDR3 sequences; 4.1% appear just once. The biggest ten clones account for around 23% of the sample. This sample's treatment or condition label indicates: live attenuated yellow fever vaccine strain. This sample comprised PBMCs, obtained 5 days after the yellow fever booster vaccination. The receptors derive from a man aged 18-30 years who received the YFV17D yellow fever vaccine.

The chain recombines TRBV11-3 with TRBJ2-1; D call uncertain. The CDR3 totals 13 residues. Trimming removed 3 bases from V and 2 bases from J, with 5 bases in between. Per germline, CDR1 SGHNT and CDR2 YENEEA. The CDR3 reads CASSFRPYNEQFF. The CDR3 bases are TGTGCCAGCAGCTTTCGCCCCTACAATGAGCAGTTCTTC.

This clonotype was recorded many times. This chain connects TRBV6-5 to TRBJ1-2; 7 bases align to TRBD1. CDR3 length: 14 residues. Trimming took 5 bases from V and 2 from J; bases not matched to a gene: 5. The germline V gene has CDR1 MNHEY and CDR2 SVGAGI. CDR3 sequence reads: CASSKPTGNYGYTF. The CDR3 DNA is TGTGCCAGCAGTAAGCCGACAGGGAACTATGGCTACACCTTC.

This clonotype was detected ten times or more. The chain links TRBV5-1 to TRBJ2-1; D is ambiguous. Germline V gene data show CDR1 as SGHRS and CDR2 as YFSETQ. The CDR3 covers 14 residues. V was clipped by 4 bases and J by 5 bases, with 13 bases between them. CDR3 in amino acids: CASSPVGWDNEQFF. The CDR3, as DNA: TGCGCCAGCAGCCCCGTAGGGTGGGACAATGAGCAGTTCTTC. The full variable domain, with the rest looked up from reference TRBV5-1 and TRBJ2-1, is KAGVTQTPRYLIKTRGQQVTLSCSPISGHRSVSWYQQTPGQGLQFLFEYFSETQRNKGNFPGRFSGRQFSNSRSEMNVSTLELGDSALYLCASSPVGWDNEQFFGPGTRLTVL.

The rearrangement links TRBV20-1 to TRBJ1-5; tentatively, D is TRBD1 (5 bases). The CDR3 runs to 13 residues. Between the trimmed V and J ends, which lost 6 bases and 1 base, there was a span of 10 bases. Germline V gene data show CDR1 as DFQATT and CDR2 as SNEGSKA (reference sequence). The CDR3 is CSALRDSNQPQHF. The DNA of the CDR3 is TGCAGTGCCCTAAGGGACAGCAATCAGCCCCAGCATTTT.

In this sample, this clonotype turned up a few times. The CDR3 sequence is CASSRGTGTTTGELFF. The DNA for the CDR3 is TGTGCCAGCAGCCGAGGGACAGGGACCACCACCGGGGAGCTGTTTTTT. The rearrangement links TRBV3-1 to TRBJ2-2; TRBD1 matches at 9 bases. Looked up from germline, CDR1 is LGHDT and CDR2 is YNNKEL (reference sequence). The V segment lost 4 bases and the J segment 4 bases; nucleotides outside the gene matches: 7. This CDR3 has 16 residues.

This clonotype was counted at least ten times. CDR3 sequence reads: CASRLTSSVAPYEQYF. DNA of the CDR3: TGTGCCAGCAGATTAACATCTAGCGTAGCTCCTTACGAGCAGTACTTC. The chain has TRBV7-6 and TRBJ2-7, with D possibly matching TRBD2 (6 bases). V lost 6 bases and J 4 bases, leaving 22 bases between the germline ends. Germline V gene sequence: CDR1 SGHVS, CDR2 FNYEAQ. The CDR3 is made up of 16 amino acids.

This clonotype was found many times. V usage is TRBV15 and J usage is TRBJ1-5, with D unresolved. In germline, CDR1 is LNHNV, CDR2 YYDKDF (reference sequence). The CDR3 is made up of 13 amino acids. Trimming removed 1 base from V and 4 bases from J, with 5 bases in between. CDR3 sequence (DNA): TGTGCCACCAGCAGAGTCACAAATCAGCCCCAGCATTTT. As protein: CATSRVTNQPQHF.

The sample holds many counts of this clonotype. The rearrangement links TRBV6-1 to TRBJ2-5, with TRBD2 matching over 8 bases. The CDR3 has 14 amino acids. With 6 bases clipped from V and 5 bases from J, the junction kept 8 bases outside the gene matches. Per the germline V gene, CDR1 is MNHNS and CDR2 is SASEGT. CDR3 bases: TGTGCCAGCAGGAAACGGGGGGGAGAGGAGACCCAGTACTTC. Translating gives CASRKRGGEETQYF.

This clonotype was seen a handful of times. The genes are TRBV3-1 and TRBJ1-1; no reliable D call. The V and J ends lost 3 bases and 5 bases respectively, with 7 bases between them. The CDR3 is made up of 12 amino acids. Germline V CDR1 and CDR2: LGHDT, YNNKEL (reference sequence). The CDR3 here is CASSHVGTEAFF. CDR3 nucleotides: TGTGCCAGCAGCCATGTAGGTACTGAAGCTTTCTTT.

A few counts support this clonotype. The chain joins TRBV10-3 to TRBJ1-2, with D possibly TRBD1 on 5 matching bases. The ends were cut back, 2 bases at V and 8 bases at J, with 15 bases in the middle. Germline loops: CDR1 ENHRY, CDR2 SYGVKD. CDR3 length equals 14 residues. In nucleotides, the CDR3 is TGTGCCATCAGTGAGGGCAGGGAAATTCCCGGCTACACCTTC. Amino acids: CAISEGREIPGYTF.

This clonotype was observed a handful of times. V gene TRBV5-1 combines with J gene TRBJ1-3; unclear D gene. Germline V CDR1 and CDR2: SGHRS, YFSETQ. The CDR3 runs to 16 residues. The ends were cut back, 0 bases at V and 1 base at J, with 11 bases in the middle. CDR3 coding DNA: TGCGCCAGCAGCTTGGCGGCAGCAAATTCTGGAAACACCATATATTTT. It codes for CASSLAAANSGNTIYF.

The chain joins TRBV5-1 to TRBJ1-6; 8 bases fit TRBD1. Germline CDR1 and CDR2: SGHRS and YFSETQ. The CDR3 runs 17 residues. With 1 base clipped from V and 9 bases from J, the junction kept 12 bases outside the gene matches. For the CDR3, the DNA is TGCGCCAGCAGCTTGCGGGACTCGGGGACAGGCGCTTCACCCCTCCACTTT. Translation: CASSLRDSGTGASPLHF.

This clonotype has more than one count but fewer than ten. The rearrangement joins TRBV2 to TRBJ2-5; TRBD2 matches at 10 bases. Germline values: CDR1 SNHLY, CDR2 FYNNEI. Trimming took 4 bases from V and 5 from J; bases not matched to a gene: 4. The CDR3 has 14 residues. CDR3 protein: CASSVSGGSETQYF. CDR3 nucleotides: TGTGCCAGCAGTGTTAGCGGGGGGTCGGAGACCCAGTACTTC. The full variable domain, its missing parts supplied by reference TRBV2 and TRBJ2-5, is EPEVTQTPSHQVTQMGQEVILRCVPISNHLYFYWYRQILGQKVEFLVSFYNNEISEKSEIFDDQFSVERPDGSNFTLKIRSTKLEDSAMYFCASSVSGGSETQYFGPGTRLLVL.

Ten or more counts support this clonotype. The rearrangement uses TRBV19 and TRBJ2-5, with D hard to call. CDR1 LNHDA and CDR2 SQIVND come from the germline V gene (reference sequence). Trimming removed 3 bases from V and 5 bases from J, with 19 bases in between. This CDR3 is built from 16 residues. CDR3 sequence: CASSIPTGSARETQYF. CDR3 DNA: TGTGCCAGTAGTATCCCCACCGGGTCGGCTCGGGAGACCCAGTACTTC.

A few counts support this clonotype. This sequence joins TRBV5-1 and TRBJ2-7, with D possibly being TRBD2 (6 bases). Germline loops: CDR1 SGHRS, CDR2 YFSETQ. This CDR3 contains 14 residues. The V end was cut by 4 bases, the J end by 0 bases, with 11 bases between. CDR3 bases: TGCGCCAGCAGCACACAGACTAGCTCCTACGAGCAGTACTTC. Its translation: CASSTQTSSYEQYF.

This chain connects TRBV4-3 to TRBJ1-2; no firm D call. CDR1 is LGHNA and CDR2 is YSLEER in the germline V gene. The length of the CDR3 is 14 residues. V dropped 0 bases and J dropped 3 bases, with 8 bases sitting between them. CDR3 in DNA: TGCGCCAGCAGCCAAGATTGGGTGGACTATGGCTACACCTTC. Its protein product is CASSQDWVDYGYTF.

This chain links TRBV7-9 with TRBJ1-1; TRBD1 is a possible D gene (6 bases). Germline V gene data show CDR1 as SEHNR and CDR2 as FQNEAQ (reference sequence). The CDR3 contains 15 residues. The ends were cut back, 3 bases at V and 4 bases at J, with 15 bases in the middle. CDR3 in amino acids: CASSLPSGGLTEAFF. The CDR3 bases are TGTGCCAGCAGCTTGCCCTCCGGGGGGCTCACTGAAGCTTTCTTT.

This clonotype was recorded a few times. V gene TRBV5-1 combines with J gene TRBJ1-3; no reliable D call. Per germline, CDR1 SGHRS and CDR2 YFSETQ. This CDR3 region has 15 residues. Trimming took 4 bases from V and 0 from J, leaving 11 bases between them. This CDR3 is CASSPVPLSGNTIYF. The CDR3 nucleotides are TGCGCCAGCAGCCCCGTACCCCTCTCTGGAAACACCATATATTTT.

This chain uses TRBV4-2 with TRBJ1-5; no definite D call. Per the germline V gene, CDR1 is LGHNA and CDR2 is YNFKEQ. This CDR3 is built from 14 residues. Trimming pared 0 bases from V and 3 bases from J, leaving 6 bases between. The CDR3 DNA follows: TGTGCCAGCAGCCAAGACATCCTCAATCAGCCCCAGCATTTT. It specifies CASSQDILNQPQHF.

The rearrangement joins TRBV20-1 to TRBJ2-3; D remains unclear. The CDR3 runs to 13 residues. Germline V gives CDR1 DFQATT, CDR2 SNEGSKA (reference sequence). Deletions cut 3 bases from V and 3 bases from J, with 10 bases between. CDR3 nucleotides: TGCAGTGCTAGTGATAGGGCGACAGATACGCAGTATTTT. It is translated as CSASDRATDTQYF.

At least ten counts were recorded for this clonotype. V gene TRBV7-2 combines with J gene TRBJ1-5, with TRBD1 matching 9 bases. This CDR3 has 14 amino acids. The V gene end was trimmed by 4 bases and the J gene end by 11 bases; junction bases not matched to a gene: 9. Germline V gene sequence: CDR1 SGHTA, CDR2 FQGNSA. The CDR3 DNA is TGTGCCAGCAGCTGGGACAGGGCCACCGGGGCCCAGCATTTT. Translating gives CASSWDRATGAQHF.

As concerns this clonotype: This may arise from a read error, as a much more abundant clone is one base away. The chain couples TRBV15 to TRBJ2-7; D call uncertain. CDR1 and CDR2 (germline): LNHNV, YYDKDF (reference sequence). The CDR3 spans 15 residues. CDR3 sequence (DNA): TGTGCCACCAGGAGAGATGGCTATTCGTCCTACGAGCAGTACTTC. Protein: CATRRDGYSSYEQYF.

There are many counts of this clonotype. The CDR3 region has the DNA TGTGCCAGCAGCCAGGACCCCTATGGCTACACCTTC. It yields the protein CASSQDPYGYTF. V is TRBV5-4 and J is TRBJ1-2; D ambiguous. The CDR3 covers 12 residues. Germline lookup yields CDR1 SGHNT and CDR2 YYREEE (reference sequence). The V gene lost 4 bases and the J gene lost 4 bases, with 8 bases spanning the gap.

V usage is TRBV3-1 and J usage is TRBJ1-5; D might be TRBD1 (5 bases). Germline assignment: CDR1 LGHDT and CDR2 YNNKEL (reference sequence). The CDR3 is made up of 14 amino acids. V dropped 0 bases and J dropped 6 bases, with 9 bases sitting between them. CDR3 in amino acids: CASSQDVRVQPQHF. CDR3 bases: TGTGCCAGCAGCCAAGATGTCAGGGTTCAGCCCCAGCATTTT. Full variable domain (remainder filled in from reference TRBV3-1 and TRBJ1-5): DTAVSQTPKYLVTQMGNDKSIKCEQNLGHDTMYWYKQDSKKFLKIMFSYNNKELIINETVPNRFSPKSPDKAHLNLHINSLELGDSAVYFCASSQDVRVQPQHFGDGTRLSIL.

The genes are TRBV18 and TRBJ2-1; D is ambiguous. The CDR3 sequence is 15 residues long. Germline values: CDR1 KGHSH, CDR2 LQKENI. Trimming shortened V by 5 bases and J by 0 bases, and 11 bases separated the two germline ends. The CDR3 is CASSSTSSSYNEQFF. CDR3 nucleotides: TGTGCCAGCTCATCGACGTCTAGCTCCTACAATGAGCAGTTCTTC.

This clonotype appeared many times. The rearrangement links TRBV12-3 or TRBV12-4 to TRBJ2-3; no clear D. V was pared by 5 bases and J by 6 bases, with 12 bases between. CDR3 length equals 13 residues. The CDR3 loop reads CASSPSTLDTQYF. The DNA for the CDR3 is TGTGCCAGCAGTCCATCGACACTGGATACGCAGTATTTT.

This clonotype was observed a few times. The chain carries TRBV5-1 and TRBJ1-1; D gene uncertain. CDR1 and CDR2 from the germline V gene are SGHRS and YFSETQ. This CDR3 region has 13 residues. Between the trimmed V and J ends, which lost 0 bases and 5 bases, there was a span of 8 bases. This CDR3 is CASSLGFRTEAFF. In nucleotides, the CDR3 is TGCGCCAGCAGCTTGGGATTCAGAACTGAAGCTTTCTTT. The full variable domain, rest sourced from reference TRBV5-1 and TRBJ1-1, is KAGVTQTPRYLIKTRGQQVTLSCSPISGHRSVSWYQQTPGQGLQFLFEYFSETQRNKGNFPGRFSGRQFSNSRSEMNVSTLELGDSALYLCASSLGFRTEAFFGQGTRLTVV.

The chain uses TRBV4-1 and TRBJ2-7; 9 bases match TRBD1. Germline CDR1 MGHRA, CDR2 YSYEKL. V lost 5 bases and J lost 6; bases outside the gene matches: 8. CDR3 length: 14 amino acids. CDR3 sequence: CASSYWDRAGEQYV. The CDR3 nucleotides read TGCGCCAGCAGCTACTGGGACAGGGCCGGCGAGCAGTACGTC.

This clonotype was seen ten or more times. V is TRBV7-6 and J is TRBJ1-1; the match to TRBD1 covers 8 bases. CDR1 and CDR2 from the germline V gene are SGHVS and FNYEAQ. This CDR3 is built from 15 residues. The V and J ends lost 1 base and 1 base, in that order; junction bases with no gene match: 2. The CDR3 reads CASSLGQGANTEAFF. The CDR3 bases are TGTGCCAGCAGCTTAGGCCAGGGGGCGAACACTGAAGCTTTCTTT. Full variable domain (rest looked up from reference TRBV7-6 and TRBJ1-1): GAGVSQSPRYKVTKRGQDVALRCDPISGHVSLYWYRQALGQGPEFLTYFNYEAQQDKSGLPNDRFSAERPEGSISTLTIQRTEQRDSAMYRCASSLGQGANTEAFFGQGTRLTVV.

This chain links TRBV7-2 with TRBJ2-3; D possibly matches TRBD1 or TRBD2 (6 bases each). This CDR3 spans 15 amino acids. Germline V gene data show CDR1 as SGHTA and CDR2 as FQGNSA. Between the trimmed V and J ends, which lost 7 bases and 6 bases, there was a span of 20 bases. This CDR3 reads CASTRNMGGRDTQYF. The CDR3 DNA is TGTGCCAGCACCCGAAACATGGGGGGCCGGGATACGCAGTATTTT. The full variable domain, in which reference TRBV7-2 and TRBJ2-3 provide the parts outside the CDR3, is GAGVSQSPSNKVTEKGKDVELRCDPISGHTALYWYRQSLGQGLEFLIYFQGNSAPDKSGLPSDRFSAERTGGSVSTLTIQRTQQEDSAVYLCASTRNMGGRDTQYFGPGTRLTVL.